The rows below give T cell receptor beta chains drawn from one sample of a study of cytomegalovirus exposure and HLA in healthy donors. Assay: immunoSEQ multiplex PCR; the TCRdb copy retains only in-frame clones and omits some. The sample yields over 150,000 clones, around 90% seen once. Input material: PBMCs. The receptors originated from a woman aged 18-35 years in good health and CMV-seropositive. The CDR3 runs from the conserved cysteine through the conserved F or W. The order of the fields is V gene, clone size, J gene, D gene, CDR3 protein, CDR3 DNA. D genes are given only for firm matches. Size is omitted from some rows. Given values are once, few, many or a class for expanded clones.

TRBV29-1	NA	TRBJ1-1	TRBD1	CSVEDEGARTEAFF	TGCAGCGTTGAAGATGAGGGGGCGAGGACTGAAGCTTTCTTT
TRBV27	NA	TRBJ2-3	TRBD2	CASSPWGLAGTDTQYF	TGTGCCAGCAGTCCCTGGGGACTAGCGGGCACAGATACGCAGTATTTT
TRBV2	NA	TRBJ2-7	TRBD2	CASSGGGTYEQYF	TGTGCCAGCAGTGGGGGGGGTACGTACGAGCAGTACTTC
TRBV28	NA	TRBJ2-1	NA	CASSLFGRQYNEQFF	TGTGCCAGCAGTTTATTCGGGAGACAATACAATGAGCAGTTCTTC
TRBV28	NA	TRBJ2-5	NA	CASSFRRGQETQYF	TGTGCCAGCAGTTTTCGTCGGGGGCAAGAGACCCAGTACTTC
TRBV6-1	NA	TRBJ1-5	NA	CASSEERNQPQHF	TGTGCCAGCAGTGAAGAGAGAAACCAGCCCCAGCATTTT
TRBV30	NA	TRBJ1-2	NA	CAWSVQGVGYTF	TGTGCCTGGAGTGTACAGGGTGTAGGCTACACCTTC
TRBV18	NA	TRBJ2-3	NA	CASSPVAGADTDTQYF	TGTGCCAGCTCACCGGTGGCGGGGGCCGACACAGATACGCAGTATTTT
TRBV6-1	once	TRBJ1-6	NA	CASRDSLNSPLHF	TGTGCCAGCAGGGACAGCCTAAATTCACCCCTCCACTTT
TRBV4-2	NA	TRBJ2-3	TRBD2	CASSNLAGETDTQYF	TGTGCCAGCAGCAACCTAGCGGGAGAGACAGATACGCAGTATTTT